This T cell receptor beta chain stems from a study of T cells after somatic rescue of genetic block (dated by TCRdb to 2020 to 2022). About the investigation overall: The study assessed how robust, over the long term, a T-cell system was when the system had developed through somatic rescue of a genetic block in T-cell development.

Points on this clone: Its specific antigen is unknown. Base quality data are lacking; no much larger clone is found one base away.

The method behind the library was the immunoSEQ multiplex PCR assay. The table comes from immuneACCESS by way of TCRdb, which keeps in-frame sequences with V and J called. Part of the clones is missing from these tables; in studies checked, under half for an unresolved V gene and the rest for unknown reasons. The sample yields about 9,100 clones; roughly 81% were counted once. The top ten clones comprise roughly 23% of the sample. Here V drops 4 bases and J drops 3 bases, and the junction holds 8 bases not matched to any gene. The CDR3 starts with the cysteine, ends with the phenylalanine, and has 15 residues. Only the CDR3 part of the read is kept: 45 bases, read in frame from the first base. According to the germline V gene, CDR1 reads SGHRS and CDR2 reads YFSETQ.

This TCR came from a boy younger than 18. The chain is assembled from TRBV5-1 and TRBJ2-3, and 7 bases in between align with TRBD1. Input material: peripheral blood mononuclear cells (PBMCs). CDR3 sequence: CASSRRDSRTDTQYF. The bases are TGCGCCAGCAGCCGACGGGACAGTCGTACAGATACGCAGTATTTT.